The clone carrying this T cell receptor (beta chain) has a single count. Sequencing was performed with immunoSEQ multiplex PCR; in TCRdb, only in-frame clones are kept and a portion is missing. Here the sample spans approximately 190,000 clones, nearly 90% being singletons. The data stem from a study of blood T cell repertoires in COVID-19. About the study: From T cells, B-cell-depleted T cells, or PBMCs came the material, which was cDNA or gDNA.

CDR1 and CDR2 from the germline V gene are MNHEY and SVGAGI. The CDR3 spans 13 residues. V lost 9 bases and J 0 bases, leaving 11 bases between the germline ends. This clonotype originated in a middle-aged woman who had recovered from COVID-19. The J gene is TRBJ2-5, the V gene TRBV6-5; a possible D gene is TRBD1 (5 bases). Sequencing used peripheral blood. The CDR3, as DNA: TGTGCCAGTTCTCGGACACACCAAGAGACCCAGTACTTC. It translates to CASSRTHQETQYF.